Following are 24 T cell receptor beta chains from one sample sequenced in a study of identical twins (dated by TCRdb to about 2016). The library was built by means of 5' RACE. The instrument was an Illumina HiSeq 2000. The public sequencing data were trimmed at Q25 with fastp and processed into clonotypes with MiXCR by TCRdb, which kept only in-frame beta chains. Rows are unified per CDR3 protein, each entry keeping the most common DNA and genes. The sample table shows around 280,000 distinct CDR3 sequences, and 8% to 9% are seen once. The top ten constitute less than 2.5% of the sample. Another study also made use of these data, one on yellow fever vaccine responses in identical twins.

The sequenced sample consisted of memory (CD45RO+) T cells sorted from blood. The cell subset or site label of this sample denotes: CD45RO+ enriched T cells. All receptors derive from a woman between 18 and 30 years old in good health.

This clonotype was recorded at least ten times. The rearrangement links TRBV7-9 to TRBJ1-1; D is unresolved. Germline CDR1 SEHNR, CDR2 FQNEAQ (reference sequence). This CDR3 has 15 residues. The germline V and J ends were trimmed by 2 bases and 0 bases, with 10 bases remaining between them. The chain's CDR3 is CASSLSAGMNTEAFF. The CDR3 DNA sequence: TGTGCCAGCAGCTTAAGTGCAGGCATGAACACTGAAGCTTTCTTT. The whole variable domain, remainder taken from reference TRBV7-9 and TRBJ1-1, is DTGVSQNPRHKITKRGQNVTFRCDPISEHNRLYWYRQTLGQGPEFLTYFQNEAQLEKSRLLSDRFSAERPKGSFSTLEIQRTEQGDSAMYLCASSLSAGMNTEAFFGQGTRLTVV.

This clonotype was found many times. J is TRBJ2-7 and V is TRBV20-1; TRBD1 might be the D (6 bases). The CDR3 extends over 13 amino acids. Between the trimmed V and J ends, which lost 4 bases and 0 bases, there was a span of 10 bases. Germline V CDR1 and CDR2: DFQATT, SNEGSKA (reference sequence). Here the CDR3 DNA reads TGCAGTGCTAATGGACAGAGCTCCTACGAGCAGTACGTC. Its protein product is CSANGQSSYEQYV.

This clonotype was recorded many times. The chain employs TRBV5-1 and TRBJ1-1; D might be TRBD1 (6 bases). Trimming shortened V by 4 bases and J by 6 bases, and 13 bases separated the two germline ends. This CDR3 comprises 13 residues. CDR1 and CDR2 from the germline V gene are SGHRS and YFSETQ. CDR3 nucleotide sequence: TGCGCCAGCAGCCTAACAGGGCGCTCTGAAGCTTTCTTT. It codes for CASSLTGRSEAFF.

This clonotype came up many times. This chain connects TRBV5-5 to TRBJ2-7, with D possibly TRBD1 on 5 matching bases. Trimming shortened V by 0 bases and J by 1 base, and 8 bases separated the two germline ends. The CDR3 sequence is 14 residues long. CDR1 SGHKS and CDR2 YYEKEE come from the germline V gene (reference sequence). This CDR3 is CASSLATASYEQYV. CDR3 sequence (DNA): TGTGCCAGCAGCTTGGCGACAGCTTCCTACGAGCAGTACGTC.

This clonotype was observed many times. The chain employs TRBV12-3 or TRBV12-4 and TRBJ1-3; tentatively, D is TRBD1 (6 bases). The length of the CDR3 is 11 residues. V gave up 4 bases and J gave up 10 bases, with 8 bases separating them. The CDR3 sequence is CASSSGATIYF. In nucleotides, the CDR3 is TGTGCCAGCAGTTCAGGGGCGACCATATATTTT.

The rearrangement links TRBV18 to TRBJ2-3; 12 nucleotides align to TRBD2. The J segment lost 6 bases and the V segment lost 3 bases, leaving 7 bases of the junction unmatched. Germline CDR1 KGHSH, CDR2 LQKENI. This CDR3 contains 16 residues. Written as DNA, the CDR3 is TGTGCCAGCTCACCTCCGGGACTAGCGGGTCATGATACGCAGTATTTT. This sequence encodes CASSPPGLAGHDTQYF.

This clonotype was found many times. V usage is TRBV11-2 and J usage is TRBJ1-5; tentative D call: TRBD1 (5 bases). Trimming shortened V by 6 bases and J by 4 bases, and 7 bases separated the two germline ends. The CDR3 runs to 12 residues. Germline CDR1 is SGHAT and CDR2 is FQNNGV. Here the CDR3 DNA reads TGTGCCAGCAGTCAGGGTAATCAGCCCCAGCATTTT. Translation: CASSQGNQPQHF. The entire variable domain, with the rest obtained from reference TRBV11-2 and TRBJ1-5, is as follows: EAGVAQSPRYKIIEKRQSVAFWCNPISGHATLYWYQQILGQGPKLLIQFQNNGVVDDSQLPKDRFSAERLKGVDSTLKIQPAKLEDSAVYLCASSQGNQPQHFGDGTRLSIL.

This clonotype turned up a few times. This sequence joins TRBV5-1 and TRBJ2-7, with TRBD1 as a possible D gene (6 bases). Germline CDR1 and CDR2: SGHRS and YFSETQ. The V end lost 4 bases, the J end lost 1 base, and 9 bases lay between the germline ends. This CDR3 is built from 13 residues. In nucleotides, the CDR3 is TGCGCCAGCAGCATGACAGGTTCCTACGAGCAGTACTTC. Protein product: CASSMTGSYEQYF.

V gene TRBV7-9 combines with J gene TRBJ1-2, with D tentatively TRBD1 (6 bases). Looked up from germline, CDR1 is SEHNR and CDR2 is FQNEAQ (reference sequence). V was clipped by 1 base and J by 6 bases, with 15 bases between them. This CDR3 spans 15 amino acids. The chain's CDR3 is CASSLELRAGDGYTF. The CDR3 nucleotides are TGTGCCAGCAGCTTAGAACTTAGGGCAGGGGATGGCTACACCTTC.

The table lists this clonotype with many counts. The chain joins TRBV12-3 or TRBV12-4 to TRBJ1-3; 7 positions agree with TRBD1. The V and J ends lost 3 bases and 11 bases, in that order; junction bases with no gene match: 16. CDR3 length equals 16 residues. CDR3 loop: CASSLSRVGDSIPIYF. The CDR3 DNA sequence: TGTGCCAGCAGTTTGTCAAGGGTCGGGGACAGTATTCCCATATATTTT.

The rearrangement uses TRBV12-3 or TRBV12-4 and TRBJ1-3; D remains ambiguous. V was trimmed by 5 bases and J by 6 bases, leaving 14 bases between them. This CDR3 comprises 14 residues. Written as DNA, the CDR3 is TGTGCCAGCAGTCGAGGACCCGCAACAAACACCATATATTTT. Protein sequence: CASSRGPATNTIYF.

In its sample, this clonotype was seen many times. The chain couples TRBV11-2 to TRBJ2-5, with D perhaps matching TRBD1 (6 bases). Germline-derived CDR1 and CDR2 are SGHAT and FQNNGV. The CDR3 runs 14 residues. V lost 5 bases to trimming and J lost 5 bases, with 15 bases between them. The CDR3 here is CASSPQGSGETQYF. The DNA for the CDR3 is TGTGCCAGCAGCCCCCAGGGGTCTGGGGAGACCCAGTACTTC.

This clonotype was seen a handful of times. The V call is TRBV28, the J call TRBJ2-5; 8 bases are shared with TRBD2. This CDR3 has 13 residues. V shed 8 bases and J 8 bases; nucleotides not matched to a gene: 10. The germline V gene has CDR1 MDHEN and CDR2 SYDVKM. CDR3 sequence (DNA): TGTGCCAGCCTCGGACTAGCCGCTACTACCCAGTACTTC. This sequence encodes CASLGLAATTQYF.

This clonotype has a count of ten or more. The V gene is TRBV10-2, the J gene TRBJ2-2, with no clear D. This CDR3 spans 14 amino acids. Germline CDR1 WSHSY, CDR2 SAAADI. V lost 2 bases and J lost 1, with 5 bases in between. CDR3 region: CASSEVWNTGELFF. CDR3 in DNA: TGCGCCAGCAGTGAGGTTTGGAACACCGGGGAGCTGTTTTTT.

This clonotype was counted many times. V is TRBV25-1 and J is TRBJ1-2; no clear D gene. CDR1 and CDR2 (germline): MGHDK, SYGVNS. V was trimmed by 3 bases and J by 7 bases, leaving 18 bases between them. This CDR3 is 15 amino acids long. CDR3 protein: CASSESLTRTAGYTF. The DNA of the CDR3 is TGTGCCAGCAGTGAGTCCCTCACTCGGACGGCTGGCTACACCTTC.

The V call is TRBV19, the J call TRBJ2-2; 14 bases match TRBD2. The CDR3 length is 18 residues. Germline CDR1 reads LNHDA; CDR2 reads SQIVND (reference sequence). With V trimmed by 4 bases and J by 5 bases, 9 bases remained unmatched. CDR3 region: CASSKSGTSGSWTGELFF. DNA of the CDR3: TGTGCCAGTAGTAAGTCCGGGACTAGCGGGAGTTGGACCGGGGAGCTGTTTTTT.

This clonotype was observed at least ten times. The chain carries TRBV10-3 and TRBJ2-1; D remains ambiguous. Trimming pared 1 base from V and 6 bases from J, leaving 7 bases between. Germline V gene lookup returns CDR1 ENHRY and CDR2 SYGVKD. The CDR3 is made up of 13 amino acids. In DNA, the CDR3 is TGTGCCATCAGTGAGTACAGTTTCAATGAGCAGTTCTTC. The encoded protein is CAISEYSFNEQFF.

This clonotype was observed at least ten times. This chain connects TRBV28 to TRBJ1-6; unclear D gene. The CDR3 is made up of 19 amino acids. V lost 5 bases, J lost 0 bases, and 20 bases lay in between. Germline CDR1 is MDHEN and CDR2 is SYDVKM. CDR3 in DNA: TGTGCCAGCAGTCTGGTCGGCCGCGGAACGAGCTCCTATAATTCACCCCTCCACTTT. Its protein product is CASSLVGRGTSSYNSPLHF. The full variable domain, with the rest looked up from reference TRBV28 and TRBJ1-6, is DVKVTQSSRYLVKRTGEKVFLECVQDMDHENMFWYRQDPGLGLRLIYFSYDVKMKEKGDIPEGYSVSREKKERFSLILESASTNQTSMYLCASSLVGRGTSSYNSPLHFGNGTRLTVT.

This clonotype was observed a few times. The rearrangement joins TRBV20-1 to TRBJ1-1; TRBD1 matches at 8 bases. Germline lookup yields CDR1 DFQATT and CDR2 SNEGSKA (reference sequence). Trimming took 5 bases from V and 0 from J; bases not matched to a gene: 8. This CDR3 comprises 15 residues. CDR3: CSALDRGRLNTEAFF. The CDR3 nucleotides read TGCAGTGCTCTAGACAGGGGCCGATTGAACACTGAAGCTTTCTTT.

Many counts were recorded for this clonotype. The rearrangement joins TRBV10-3 to TRBJ2-3; D not resolved. V was pared by 6 bases and J by 2 bases, with 15 bases between. The CDR3 runs to 15 residues. Per the germline V gene, CDR1 is ENHRY and CDR2 is SYGVKD. This CDR3 is CAISRDSALTDTQYF. In DNA, the CDR3 is TGTGCCATCAGCCGAGACTCGGCCCTCACAGATACGCAGTATTTT.

This clonotype was observed a few times. The CDR3 loop is CASRPGTELYGYTF. CDR3 nucleotide sequence: TGTGCCAGCAGACCGGGGACAGAATTATATGGCTACACCTTC. The rearrangement joins TRBV7-9 to TRBJ1-2; 7 bases are a match to TRBD1. The CDR3 is 14 residues long. Unmatched junction bases numbered 9, after V lost 6 bases and J lost 5 bases. Germline V gene data show CDR1 as SEHNR and CDR2 as FQNEAQ (reference sequence).

This clonotype was seen ten or more times. The J gene is TRBJ2-1, the V gene TRBV25-1, with unresolved D. With 4 bases removed from V and 10 bases from J, the gap between germline ends came to 8 bases. This CDR3 contains 11 residues. Germline CDR1 is MGHDK and CDR2 is SYGVNS. The CDR3 is CASSAFTEQFF. CDR3 sequence (DNA): TGTGCCAGCAGTGCCTTTACCGAGCAGTTCTTC.

This clonotype showed up many times. The gene calls are TRBV3-1 and TRBJ1-6; a weak D match, TRBD1 (6 bases). This CDR3 is built from 14 residues. Germline-derived CDR1 and CDR2 are LGHDT and YNNKEL (reference sequence). V was clipped by 3 bases and J by 11 bases, with 14 bases between them. The CDR3 DNA is TGTGCCAGCAGCCAGACAGGACCGAGGGCACCCCTCCACTTT. Its protein product is CASSQTGPRAPLHF. Variable domain in full (rest from reference TRBV3-1 and TRBJ1-6): DTAVSQTPKYLVTQMGNDKSIKCEQNLGHDTMYWYKQDSKKFLKIMFSYNNKELIINETVPNRFSPKSPDKAHLNLHINSLELGDSAVYFCASSQTGPRAPLHFGNGTRLTVT.

As regards this clonotype: Germline is not matched at one junction end, which may reflect a read error. The rearrangement links TRBV24-1 to TRBJ2-1, with D hard to call. The germline V gene has CDR1 KGHDR and CDR2 SFDVKD. This CDR3 is 21 amino acids long. For the CDR3, the DNA is TGTGCCACCATTGATTTGCCCCGGGTCGGTACTTCAGGACCCATCTACAATGAGCAGTTCTTC. Its translation: CATIDLPRVGTSGPIYNEQFF.